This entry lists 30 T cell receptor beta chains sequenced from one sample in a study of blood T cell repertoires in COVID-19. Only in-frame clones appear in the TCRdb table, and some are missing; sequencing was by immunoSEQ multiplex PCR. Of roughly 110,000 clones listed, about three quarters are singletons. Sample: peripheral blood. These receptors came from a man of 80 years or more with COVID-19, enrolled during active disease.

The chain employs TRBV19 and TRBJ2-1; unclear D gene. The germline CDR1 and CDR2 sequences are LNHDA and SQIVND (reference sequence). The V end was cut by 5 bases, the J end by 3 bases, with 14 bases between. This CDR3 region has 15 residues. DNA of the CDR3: TGTGCCAGTAGTGTTAGCCGCAACTTCTACAATGAGCAGTTCTTC. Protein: CASSVSRNFYNEQFF.

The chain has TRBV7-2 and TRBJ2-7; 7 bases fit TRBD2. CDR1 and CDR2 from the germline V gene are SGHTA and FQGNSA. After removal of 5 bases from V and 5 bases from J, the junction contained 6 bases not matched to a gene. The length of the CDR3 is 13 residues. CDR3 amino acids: CASSPPGGHEQYF. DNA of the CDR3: TGTGCCAGCAGCCCCCCGGGGGGACACGAGCAGTACTTC.

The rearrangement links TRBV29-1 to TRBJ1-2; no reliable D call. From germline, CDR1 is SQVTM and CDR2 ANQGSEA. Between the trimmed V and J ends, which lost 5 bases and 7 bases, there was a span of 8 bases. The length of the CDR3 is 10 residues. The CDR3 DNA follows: TGCAGCGTTTCCGGCGGTGGCTACACCTTC. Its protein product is CSVSGGGYTF.

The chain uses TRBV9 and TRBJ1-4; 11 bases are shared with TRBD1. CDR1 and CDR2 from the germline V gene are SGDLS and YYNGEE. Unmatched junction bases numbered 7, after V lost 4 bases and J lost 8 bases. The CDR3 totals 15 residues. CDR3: CASSPGQGAPEKLFF. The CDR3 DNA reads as TGTGCCAGCAGCCCAGGACAGGGGGCGCCGGAAAAACTGTTTTTT.

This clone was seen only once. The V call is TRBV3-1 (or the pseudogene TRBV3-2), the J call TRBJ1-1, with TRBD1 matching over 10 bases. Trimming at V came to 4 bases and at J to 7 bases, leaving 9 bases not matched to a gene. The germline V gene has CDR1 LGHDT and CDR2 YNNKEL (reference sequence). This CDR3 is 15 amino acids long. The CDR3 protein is CASSLLGQGRIEAFF. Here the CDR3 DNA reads TGTGCCAGCAGCCTCCTGGGACAGGGGCGGATTGAAGCTTTCTTT.

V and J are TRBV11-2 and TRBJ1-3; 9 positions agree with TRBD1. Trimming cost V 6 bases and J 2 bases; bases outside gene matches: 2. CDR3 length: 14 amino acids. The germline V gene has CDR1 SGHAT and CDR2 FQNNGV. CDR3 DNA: TGTGCCAGCAGAACAGGGGGCGCTGGAAACACCATATATTTT. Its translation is CASRTGGAGNTIYF.

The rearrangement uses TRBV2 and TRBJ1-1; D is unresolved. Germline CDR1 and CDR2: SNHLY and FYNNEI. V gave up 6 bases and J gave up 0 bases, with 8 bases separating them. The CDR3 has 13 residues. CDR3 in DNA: TGTGCCAGCAGCCAGACACTGAACACTGAAGCTTTCTTT. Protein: CASSQTLNTEAFF.

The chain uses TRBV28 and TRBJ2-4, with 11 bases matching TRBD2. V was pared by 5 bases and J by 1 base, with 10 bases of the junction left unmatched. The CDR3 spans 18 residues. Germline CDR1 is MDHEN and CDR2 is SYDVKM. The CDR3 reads CASSDSGRAGLAKNIQYF. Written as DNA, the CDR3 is TGTGCCAGCAGTGATAGCGGGAGGGCCGGATTGGCCAAAAACATTCAGTACTTC.

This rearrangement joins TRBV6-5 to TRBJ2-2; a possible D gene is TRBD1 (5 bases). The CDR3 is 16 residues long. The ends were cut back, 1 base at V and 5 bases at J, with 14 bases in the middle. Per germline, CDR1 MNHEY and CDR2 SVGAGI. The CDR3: CASSYFRGTETGELFF. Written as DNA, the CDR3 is TGTGCCAGCAGTTACTTTAGGGGCACGGAGACCGGGGAGCTGTTTTTT.

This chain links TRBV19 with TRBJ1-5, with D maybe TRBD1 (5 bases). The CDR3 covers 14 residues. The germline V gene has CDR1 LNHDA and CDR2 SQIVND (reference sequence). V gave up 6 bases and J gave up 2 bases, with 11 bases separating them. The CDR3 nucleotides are TGTGCCAGTAGGGAGGGGTTTCGCAATCAGCCCCAGCATTTT. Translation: CASREGFRNQPQHF.

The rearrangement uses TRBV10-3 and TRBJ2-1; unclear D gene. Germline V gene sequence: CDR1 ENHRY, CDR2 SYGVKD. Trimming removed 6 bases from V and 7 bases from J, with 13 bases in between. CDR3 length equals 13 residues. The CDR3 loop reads CAIRDPSANEQFF. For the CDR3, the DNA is TGTGCCATCAGAGACCCAAGCGCGAATGAGCAGTTCTTC.

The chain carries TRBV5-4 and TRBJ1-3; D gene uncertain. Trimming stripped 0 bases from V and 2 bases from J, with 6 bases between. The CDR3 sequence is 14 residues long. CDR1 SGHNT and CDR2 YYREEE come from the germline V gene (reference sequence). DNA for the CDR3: TGTGCCAGCAGCTTGGCGGTGGCTGGAAACACCATATATTTT. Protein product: CASSLAVAGNTIYF.

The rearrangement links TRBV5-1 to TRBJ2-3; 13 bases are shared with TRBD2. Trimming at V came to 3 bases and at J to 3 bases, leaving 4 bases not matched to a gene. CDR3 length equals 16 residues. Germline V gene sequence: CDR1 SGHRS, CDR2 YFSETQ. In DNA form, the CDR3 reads TGCGCCAGCAGCTGGACTAGCGGGAGTCGTACAGATACGCAGTATTTT. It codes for CASSWTSGSRTDTQYF.

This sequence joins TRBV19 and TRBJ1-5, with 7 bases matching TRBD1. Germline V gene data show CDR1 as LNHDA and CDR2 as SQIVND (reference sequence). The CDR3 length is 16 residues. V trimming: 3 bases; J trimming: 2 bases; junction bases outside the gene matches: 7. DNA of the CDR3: TGTGCCAGTAGTATCATCCCGGGACAGCGCAATCAGCCCCAGCATTTT. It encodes CASSIIPGQRNQPQHF. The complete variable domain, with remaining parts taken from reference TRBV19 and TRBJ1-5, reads DGGITQSPKYLFRKEGQNVTLSCEQNLNHDAMYWYRQDPGQGLRLIYYSQIVNDFQKGDIAEGYSVSREKKESFPLTVTSAQKNPTAFYLCASSIIPGQRNQPQHFGDGTRLSIL.

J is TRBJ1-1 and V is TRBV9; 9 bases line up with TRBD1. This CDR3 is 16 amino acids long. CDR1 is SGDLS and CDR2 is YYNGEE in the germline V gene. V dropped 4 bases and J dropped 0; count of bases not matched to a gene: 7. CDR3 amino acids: CASSTGQGPMNTEAFF. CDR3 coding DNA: TGTGCCAGCAGCACGGGACAGGGACCCATGAACACTGAAGCTTTCTTT.

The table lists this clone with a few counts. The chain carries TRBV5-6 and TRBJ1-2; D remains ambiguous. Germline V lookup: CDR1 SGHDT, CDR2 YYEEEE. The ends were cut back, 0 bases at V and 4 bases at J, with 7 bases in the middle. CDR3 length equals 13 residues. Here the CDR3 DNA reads TGTGCCAGCAGCTTGGGCGGGATCTATGGCTACACCTTC. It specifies CASSLGGIYGYTF.

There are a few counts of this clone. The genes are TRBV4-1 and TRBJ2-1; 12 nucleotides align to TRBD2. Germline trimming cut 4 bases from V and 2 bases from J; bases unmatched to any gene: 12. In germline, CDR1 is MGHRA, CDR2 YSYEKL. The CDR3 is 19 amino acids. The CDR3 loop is CASSRDRLAGVFTYNEQFF. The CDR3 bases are TGCGCCAGCAGCCGGGACCGACTAGCGGGAGTATTCACCTACAATGAGCAGTTCTTC.

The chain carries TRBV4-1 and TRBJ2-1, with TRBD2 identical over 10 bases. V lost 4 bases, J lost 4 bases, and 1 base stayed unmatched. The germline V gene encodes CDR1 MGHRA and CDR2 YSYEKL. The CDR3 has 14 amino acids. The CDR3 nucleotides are TGCGCCAGCAGCCGAGCGGGAGGGTACAATGAGCAGTTCTTC. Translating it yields CASSRAGGYNEQFF.

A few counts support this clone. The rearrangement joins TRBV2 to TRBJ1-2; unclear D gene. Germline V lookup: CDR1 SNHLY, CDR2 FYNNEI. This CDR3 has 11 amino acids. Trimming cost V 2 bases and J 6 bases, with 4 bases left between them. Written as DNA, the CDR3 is TGTGCCAGCAGTGAACAGGATGGCTACACCTTC. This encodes CASSEQDGYTF.

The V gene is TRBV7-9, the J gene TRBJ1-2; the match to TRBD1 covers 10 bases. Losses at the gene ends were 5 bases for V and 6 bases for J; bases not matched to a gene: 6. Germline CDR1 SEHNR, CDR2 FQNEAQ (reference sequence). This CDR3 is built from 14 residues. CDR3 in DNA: TGTGCCAGCAGCCAACGACAGGGGGCGCATGGCTACACCTTC. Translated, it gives CASSQRQGAHGYTF.

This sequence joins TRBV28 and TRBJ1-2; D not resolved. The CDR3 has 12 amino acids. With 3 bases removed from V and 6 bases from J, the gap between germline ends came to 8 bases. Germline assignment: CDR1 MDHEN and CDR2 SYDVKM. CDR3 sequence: CASSFWSDGYTF. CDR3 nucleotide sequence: TGTGCCAGCAGTTTCTGGTCGGATGGCTACACCTTC.

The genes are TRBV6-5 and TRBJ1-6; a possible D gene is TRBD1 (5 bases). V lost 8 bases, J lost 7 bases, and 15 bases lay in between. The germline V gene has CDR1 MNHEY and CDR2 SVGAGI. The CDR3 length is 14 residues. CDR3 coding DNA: TGTGCCAGCTGCCCGGACAAGAACAATTCACCCCTCCACTTT. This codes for CASCPDKNNSPLHF.

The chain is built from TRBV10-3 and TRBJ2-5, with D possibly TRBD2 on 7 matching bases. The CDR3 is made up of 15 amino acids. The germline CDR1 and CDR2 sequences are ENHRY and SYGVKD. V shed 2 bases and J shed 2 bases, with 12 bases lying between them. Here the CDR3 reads CAISESGTQQETQYF. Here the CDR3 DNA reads TGTGCCATCAGTGAGAGCGGGACACAACAAGAGACCCAGTACTTC.

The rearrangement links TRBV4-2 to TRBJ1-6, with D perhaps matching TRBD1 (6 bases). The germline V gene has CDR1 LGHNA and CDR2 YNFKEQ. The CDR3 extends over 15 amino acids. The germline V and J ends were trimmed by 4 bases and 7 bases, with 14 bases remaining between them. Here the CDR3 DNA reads TGTGCCAGCAGCCCACAGGGTGGCGGCAATTCACCCCTCCACTTT. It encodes CASSPQGGGNSPLHF.

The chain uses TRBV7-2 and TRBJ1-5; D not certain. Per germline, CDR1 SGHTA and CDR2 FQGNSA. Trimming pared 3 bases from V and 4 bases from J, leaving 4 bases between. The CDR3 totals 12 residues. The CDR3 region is CASSFLNQPQHF. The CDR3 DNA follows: TGTGCCAGCAGCTTCTTGAATCAGCCCCAGCATTTT.

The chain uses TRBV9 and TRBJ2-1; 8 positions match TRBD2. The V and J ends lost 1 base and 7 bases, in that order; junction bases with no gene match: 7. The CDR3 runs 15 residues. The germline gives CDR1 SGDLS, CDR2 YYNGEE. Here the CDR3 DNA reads TGTGCCAGCAGCGTACAAGCGGGAGCTAGGAATGAGCAGTTCTTC. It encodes CASSVQAGARNEQFF.

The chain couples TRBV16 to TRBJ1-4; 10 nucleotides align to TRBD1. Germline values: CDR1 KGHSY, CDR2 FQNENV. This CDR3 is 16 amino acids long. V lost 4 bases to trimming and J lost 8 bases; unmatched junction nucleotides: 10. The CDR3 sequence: CASSPMAGQGREKLFF. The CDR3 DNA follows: TGTGCCAGCAGCCCGATGGCGGGACAGGGGAGAGAAAAACTGTTTTTT.

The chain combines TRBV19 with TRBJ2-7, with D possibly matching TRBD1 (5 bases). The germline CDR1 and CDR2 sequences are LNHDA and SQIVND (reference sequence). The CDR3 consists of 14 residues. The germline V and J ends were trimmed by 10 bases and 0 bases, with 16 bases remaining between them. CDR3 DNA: TGTGCCACGTCATGGGGCCAGGGCTCCTACGAGCAGTACTTC. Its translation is CATSWGQGSYEQYF. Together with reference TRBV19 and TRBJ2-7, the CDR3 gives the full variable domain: DGGITQSPKYLFRKEGQNVTLSCEQNLNHDAMYWYRQDPGQGLRLIYYSQIVNDFQKGDIAEGYSVSREKKESFPLTVTSAQKNPTAFYLCATSWGQGSYEQYFGPGTRLTVT.

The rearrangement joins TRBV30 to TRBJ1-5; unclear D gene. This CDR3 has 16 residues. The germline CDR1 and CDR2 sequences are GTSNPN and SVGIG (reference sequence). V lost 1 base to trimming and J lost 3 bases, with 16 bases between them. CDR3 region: CAWSDPAGIYNQPQHF. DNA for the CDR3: TGTGCCTGGAGTGACCCTGCGGGGATCTACAATCAGCCCCAGCATTTT.

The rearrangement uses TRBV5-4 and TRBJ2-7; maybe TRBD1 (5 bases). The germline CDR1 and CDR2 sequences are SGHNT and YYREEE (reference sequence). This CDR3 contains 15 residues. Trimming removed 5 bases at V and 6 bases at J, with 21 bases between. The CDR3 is CASRRGGQGGGEQYF. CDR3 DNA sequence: TGTGCCAGCAGGCGAGGCGGTCAGGGCGGCGGCGAGCAGTACTTC.